This TCR beta chain appears in the sequencing data of a study of T cell repertoires in cytomegalovirus infection. For the study at large: Public TCR beta signatures were indicative of both CMV infection and a matching HLA type.

One entry per CDR3 protein, called by TCRdb with MiXCR from the reads. The sample includes 680,000 or so distinct CDR3 sequences, 35% to 45% of them seen just once. Turning to this clonotype: Antigen specificity is unknown.

Whole-study results and caveats: CMV carriers having the relevant HLA were flagged by cumulative public TCR beta family frequency. HLA-C-restricted TCR beta clonotypes specific for CMV led the ex vivo response.

This CDR3 spans 17 amino acids. CDR1 is MNHEY and CDR2 is SVGAGI in the germline V gene. Between the trimmed V and J ends, which lost 5 bases and 8 bases, there was a span of 24 bases. This receptor was identified in a human donor in good health (CMV status not recorded). Some clones in this sample may be carry-over from other donors' samples. The source material was PBMCs. The genes are TRBV6-5 and TRBJ1-4, with a weak D call TRBD1 (5 bases). The CDR3 region is CASSDMGGDYRSEKLFF. CDR3 nucleotides: TGTGCCAGCAGTGACATGGGCGGGGATTACAGGTCCGAAAAACTGTTTTTT.